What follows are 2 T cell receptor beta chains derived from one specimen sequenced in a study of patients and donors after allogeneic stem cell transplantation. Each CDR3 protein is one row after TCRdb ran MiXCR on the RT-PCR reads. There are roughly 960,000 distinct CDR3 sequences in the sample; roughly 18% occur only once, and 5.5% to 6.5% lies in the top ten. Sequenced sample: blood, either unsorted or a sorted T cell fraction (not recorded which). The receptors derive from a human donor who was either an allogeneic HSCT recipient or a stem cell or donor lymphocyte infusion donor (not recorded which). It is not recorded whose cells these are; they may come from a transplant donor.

In DNA, the CDR3 is TGTGCCAGCAGCTTTGGCGCCACTTCCCCCCACGGGGAGCTGTTTTTT. Amino acid sequence: CASSFGATSPHGELFF. The chain links TRBV7-8 to TRBJ2-2, with D unclear. The germline V gene encodes CDR1 SGHVS and CDR2 FQNEAQ. Trimming took off 3 bases at V and 7 bases at J, with 18 bases between the two ends. The CDR3 runs 16 residues.

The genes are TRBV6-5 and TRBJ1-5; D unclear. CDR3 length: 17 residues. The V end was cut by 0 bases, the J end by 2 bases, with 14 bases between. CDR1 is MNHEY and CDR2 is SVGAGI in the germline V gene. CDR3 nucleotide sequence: TGTGCCAGCAGTTACTCGATCGAAGGGAGGGGCAATCAGCCCCAGCATTTT. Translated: CASSYSIEGRGNQPQHF.